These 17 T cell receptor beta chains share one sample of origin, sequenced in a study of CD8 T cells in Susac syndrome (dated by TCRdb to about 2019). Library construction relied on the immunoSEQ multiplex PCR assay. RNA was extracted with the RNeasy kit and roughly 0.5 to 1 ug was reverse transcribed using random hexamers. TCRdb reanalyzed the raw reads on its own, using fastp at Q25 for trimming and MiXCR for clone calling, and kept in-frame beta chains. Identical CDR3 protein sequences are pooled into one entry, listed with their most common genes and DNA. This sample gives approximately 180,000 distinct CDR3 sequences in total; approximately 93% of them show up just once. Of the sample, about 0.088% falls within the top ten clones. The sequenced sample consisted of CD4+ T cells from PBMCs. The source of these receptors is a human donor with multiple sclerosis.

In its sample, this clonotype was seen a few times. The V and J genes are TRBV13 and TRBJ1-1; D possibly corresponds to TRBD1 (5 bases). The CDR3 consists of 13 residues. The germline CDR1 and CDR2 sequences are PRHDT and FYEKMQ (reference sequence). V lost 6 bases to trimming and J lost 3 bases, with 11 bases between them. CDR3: CASSLTRDTEAFF. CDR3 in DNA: TGTGCCAGCAGTTTGACCAGGGACACTGAAGCTTTCTTT.

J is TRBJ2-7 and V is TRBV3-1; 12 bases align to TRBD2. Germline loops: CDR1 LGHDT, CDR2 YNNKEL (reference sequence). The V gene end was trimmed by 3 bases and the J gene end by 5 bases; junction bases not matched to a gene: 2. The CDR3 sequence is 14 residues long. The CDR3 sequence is CASSHLAGGHEQYF. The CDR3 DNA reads TGTGCCAGCAGCCATCTAGCGGGGGGGCACGAGCAGTACTTC.

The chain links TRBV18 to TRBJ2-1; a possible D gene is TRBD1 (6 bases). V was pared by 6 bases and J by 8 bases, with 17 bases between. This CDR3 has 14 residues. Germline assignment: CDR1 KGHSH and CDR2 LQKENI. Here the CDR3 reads CASSPNRVMDEQFF. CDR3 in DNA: TGTGCCAGCTCGCCCAACAGGGTTATGGATGAGCAGTTCTTC. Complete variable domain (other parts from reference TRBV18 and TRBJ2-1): NAGVMQNPRHLVRRRGQEARLRCSPMKGHSHVYWYRQLPEEGLKFMVYLQKENIIDESGMPKERFSAEFPKEGPSILRIQQVVRGDSAAYFCASSPNRVMDEQFFGPGTRLTVL.

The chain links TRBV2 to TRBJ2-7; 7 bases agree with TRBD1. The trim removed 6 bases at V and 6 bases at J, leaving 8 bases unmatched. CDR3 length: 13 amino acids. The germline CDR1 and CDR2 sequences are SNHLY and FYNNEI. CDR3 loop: CASRGDSQGEQYF. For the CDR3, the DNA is TGTGCCAGCAGAGGGGACAGTCAGGGCGAGCAGTACTTC.

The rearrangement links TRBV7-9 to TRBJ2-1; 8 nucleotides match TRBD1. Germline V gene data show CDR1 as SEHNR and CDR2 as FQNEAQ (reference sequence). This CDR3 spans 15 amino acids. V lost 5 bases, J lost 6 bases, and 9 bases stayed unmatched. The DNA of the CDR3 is TGTGCCAGCAGCCCCCCGGGACAGGTCACCAATGAGCAGTTCTTC. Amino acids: CASSPPGQVTNEQFF.

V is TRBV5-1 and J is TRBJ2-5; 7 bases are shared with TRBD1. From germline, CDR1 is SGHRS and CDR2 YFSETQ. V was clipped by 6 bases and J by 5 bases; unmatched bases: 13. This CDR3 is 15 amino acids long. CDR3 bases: TGCGCCAGCACCCAACAACCGGGACAGACGGAGACCCAGTACTTC. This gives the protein CASTQQPGQTETQYF.

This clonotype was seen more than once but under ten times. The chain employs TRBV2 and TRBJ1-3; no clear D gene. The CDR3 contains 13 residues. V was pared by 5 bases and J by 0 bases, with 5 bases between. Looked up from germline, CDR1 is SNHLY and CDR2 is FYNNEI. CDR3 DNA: TGTGCCAGCAGTTCTAGCTCTGGAAACACCATATATTTT. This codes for CASSSSSGNTIYF.

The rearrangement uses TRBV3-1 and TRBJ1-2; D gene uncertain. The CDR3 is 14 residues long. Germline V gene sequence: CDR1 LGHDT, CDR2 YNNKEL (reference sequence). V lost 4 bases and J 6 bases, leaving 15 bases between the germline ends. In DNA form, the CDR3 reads TGTGCCAGCAGCCCGTCCCAGCGGGCCCATGGCTACACCTTC. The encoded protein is CASSPSQRAHGYTF. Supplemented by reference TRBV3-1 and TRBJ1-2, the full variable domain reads DTAVSQTPKYLVTQMGNDKSIKCEQNLGHDTMYWYKQDSKKFLKIMFSYNNKELIINETVPNRFSPKSPDKAHLNLHINSLELGDSAVYFCASSPSQRAHGYTFGSGTRLTVV.

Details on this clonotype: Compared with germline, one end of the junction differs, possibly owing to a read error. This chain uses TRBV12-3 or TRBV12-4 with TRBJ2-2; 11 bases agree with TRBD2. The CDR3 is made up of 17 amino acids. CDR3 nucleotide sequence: TGTGCCAGCACTTTAGCGGGAGGGCCATCAGGCACCGGGGAGCTGTTTTTT. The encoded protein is CASTLAGGPSGTGELFF.

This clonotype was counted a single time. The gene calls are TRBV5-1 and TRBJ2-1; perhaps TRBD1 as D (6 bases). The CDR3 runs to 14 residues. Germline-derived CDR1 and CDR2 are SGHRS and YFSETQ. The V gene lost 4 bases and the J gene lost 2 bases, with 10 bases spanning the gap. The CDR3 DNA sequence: TGCGCCAGCAGCACCGGACAGACCTACAATGAGCAGTTCTTC. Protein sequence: CASSTGQTYNEQFF.

In nucleotides, the CDR3 is TGCAGTGCTGCCCGGACGGGCACTGAAGCTTTCTTT. Its protein product is CSAARTGTEAFF. This sequence joins TRBV20-1 and TRBJ1-1; no reliable D call. The CDR3 spans 12 residues. Looked up from germline, CDR1 is DFQATT and CDR2 is SNEGSKA (reference sequence). The ends were cut back, 5 bases at V and 4 bases at J, with 11 bases in the middle.

The CDR3 DNA sequence: TGCGCCAGCAGCTTTTCGACAGACGAAAAACTGTTTTTT. Protein product: CASSFSTDEKLFF. V is TRBV5-1 and J is TRBJ1-4; tentative D call: TRBD1 (5 bases). Per germline, CDR1 SGHRS and CDR2 YFSETQ. The V and J ends lost 2 bases and 8 bases respectively, with 10 bases between them. The CDR3 contains 13 residues.

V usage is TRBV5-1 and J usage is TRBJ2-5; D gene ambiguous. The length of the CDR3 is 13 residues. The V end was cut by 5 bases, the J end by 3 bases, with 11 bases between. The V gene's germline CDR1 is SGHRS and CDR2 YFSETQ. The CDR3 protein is CASRFSSEETQYF. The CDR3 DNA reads TGCGCCAGCAGATTTAGCAGCGAAGAGACCCAGTACTTC.

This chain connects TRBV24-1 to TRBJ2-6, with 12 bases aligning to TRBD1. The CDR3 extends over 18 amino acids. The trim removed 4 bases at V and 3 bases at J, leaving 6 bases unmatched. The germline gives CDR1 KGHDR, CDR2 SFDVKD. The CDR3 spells CATSDPGQGAGGANVLTF. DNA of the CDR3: TGTGCCACCAGTGACCCGGGACAGGGGGCAGGTGGGGCCAACGTCCTGACTTTC.

CDR3 protein: CATSPRGNSGANVLTF. The DNA for the CDR3 is TGCGCCACCTCCCCCCGGGGTAACTCTGGGGCCAACGTCCTGACTTTC. J is TRBJ2-6 and V is TRBV5-1; maybe TRBD2 (5 bases). From germline, CDR1 is SGHRS and CDR2 YFSETQ. With 9 bases removed from V and 0 bases from J, the gap between germline ends came to 16 bases. This CDR3 region has 16 residues.

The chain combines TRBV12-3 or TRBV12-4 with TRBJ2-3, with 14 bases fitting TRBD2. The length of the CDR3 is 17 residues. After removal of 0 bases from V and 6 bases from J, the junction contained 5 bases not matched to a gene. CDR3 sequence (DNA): TGTGCCAGCAGTTTAGCGACTAGCGGGGGGGCGCCGGATACGCAGTATTTT. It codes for CASSLATSGGAPDTQYF.

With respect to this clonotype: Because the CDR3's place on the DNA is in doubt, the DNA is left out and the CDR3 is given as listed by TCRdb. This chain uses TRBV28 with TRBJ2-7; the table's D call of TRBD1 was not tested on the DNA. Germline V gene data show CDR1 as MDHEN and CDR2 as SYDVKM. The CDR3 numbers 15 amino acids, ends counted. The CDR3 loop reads CASSSSTGSLDEQYF.